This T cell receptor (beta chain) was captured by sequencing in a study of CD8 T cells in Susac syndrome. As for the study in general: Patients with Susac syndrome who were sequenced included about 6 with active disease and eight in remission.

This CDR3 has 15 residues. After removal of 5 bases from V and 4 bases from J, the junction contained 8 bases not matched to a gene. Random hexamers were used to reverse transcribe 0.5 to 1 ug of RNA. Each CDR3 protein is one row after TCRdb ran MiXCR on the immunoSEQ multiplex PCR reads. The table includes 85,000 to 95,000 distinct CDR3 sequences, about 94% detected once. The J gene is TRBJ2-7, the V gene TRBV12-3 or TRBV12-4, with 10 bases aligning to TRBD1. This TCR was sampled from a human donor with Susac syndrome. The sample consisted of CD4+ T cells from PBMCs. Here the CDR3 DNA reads TGTGCCAGCAGTCTGCGGACAGGGGGTGCGTACGAGCAGTACTTC. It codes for CASSLRTGGAYEQYF.